This TCR beta chain appears in the sequencing data of a study of memory CD4+ T cells and cytomegalovirus serostatus. Single viable CD3+CD4+CD8-CD45RO+ cells were sorted as the memory CD4+ T cells. As originally analysed: Out-of-frame sequences were removed, leaving 2 million to 2.5 million distinct TCRbeta sequences. The method was immunoSEQ multiplex PCR; TCRdb's version includes in-frame clones alone and lacks a portion of them. V and J calls and clone size are given by that table; D and trimming were obtained from the DNA. This table holds 45,000 to 70,000 clones, under 90% found once. In germline, CDR1 is SGHTA, CDR2 FQGNSA. Trimming pared 0 bases from V and 7 bases from J, leaving 13 bases between. The CDR3 is 15 amino acids.

The receptor was derived from an adult in good health and CMV-seronegative. Some clones in this sample may be carry-over from other donors' samples. The V gene is TRBV7-2, the J gene TRBJ2-1; weak D call: TRBD2 (6 bases). The sequenced sample consisted of memory CD4+ T cells from blood. CDR3 residues: CASSLASGYLNEQFF. CDR3 coding DNA: TGTGCCAGCAGCTTAGCCAGCGGGTATTTGAATGAGCAGTTCTTC.